Each of the 2 T cell receptor beta chains below was sequenced from the same sample in a study of blood T cell repertoires in COVID-19. Clones were sequenced by immunoSEQ multiplex PCR, and TCRdb holds only the in-frame ones, with some missing. The sample includes over 90,000 clones, around 67% of them seen just once. Sequencing input: peripheral blood. The receptors shown here come from a man aged 70-80 years with COVID-19, enrolled during active disease.

The chain carries TRBV9 and TRBJ2-7, with 10 bases lining up with TRBD1. Germline values: CDR1 SGDLS, CDR2 YYNGEE. CDR3 length equals 15 residues. Trimming cost V 4 bases and J 2 bases; bases outside gene matches: 6. Written as DNA, the CDR3 is TGTGCCAGCAGCTCAACCGGGACAGGGGCCTACGAGCAGTACTTC. Translation: CASSSTGTGAYEQYF. Complete variable domain (other parts from reference TRBV9 and TRBJ2-7): DSGVTQTPKHLITATGQRVTLRCSPRSGDLSVYWYQQSLDQGLQFLIQYYNGEERAKGNILERFSAQQFPDLHSELNLSSLELGDSALYFCASSSTGTGAYEQYFGPGTRLTVT.

The rearrangement joins TRBV5-4 to TRBJ2-1; 8 nucleotides align to TRBD1. Germline values: CDR1 SGHNT, CDR2 YYREEE (reference sequence). CDR3 length: 13 amino acids. Germline trimming cut 1 base from V and 6 bases from J; bases unmatched to any gene: 0. The CDR3 loop is CASSLTGGNEQFF. CDR3 coding DNA: TGTGCCAGCAGCTTGACAGGGGGCAATGAGCAGTTCTTC. Complete variable domain (other parts from reference TRBV5-4 and TRBJ2-1): ETGVTQSPTHLIKTRGQQVTLRCSSQSGHNTVSWYQQALGQGPQFIFQYYREEENGRGNFPPRFSGLQFPNYSSELNVNALELDDSALYLCASSLTGGNEQFFGPGTRLTVL.